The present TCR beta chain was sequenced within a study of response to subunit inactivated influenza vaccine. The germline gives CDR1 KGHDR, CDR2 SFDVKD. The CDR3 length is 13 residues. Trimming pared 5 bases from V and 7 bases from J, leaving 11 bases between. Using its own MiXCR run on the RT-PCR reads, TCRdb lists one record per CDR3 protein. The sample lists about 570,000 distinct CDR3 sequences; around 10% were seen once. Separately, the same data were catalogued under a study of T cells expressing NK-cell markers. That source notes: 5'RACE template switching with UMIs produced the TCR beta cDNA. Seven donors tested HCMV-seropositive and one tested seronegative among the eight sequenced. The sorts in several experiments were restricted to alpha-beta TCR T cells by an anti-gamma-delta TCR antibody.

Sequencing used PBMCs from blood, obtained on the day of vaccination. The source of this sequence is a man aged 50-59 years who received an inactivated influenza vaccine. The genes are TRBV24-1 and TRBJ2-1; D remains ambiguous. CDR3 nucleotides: TGTGCCACCAGTGGCAGTAGAGTAAATGAGCAGTTCTTC. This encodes CATSGSRVNEQFF.